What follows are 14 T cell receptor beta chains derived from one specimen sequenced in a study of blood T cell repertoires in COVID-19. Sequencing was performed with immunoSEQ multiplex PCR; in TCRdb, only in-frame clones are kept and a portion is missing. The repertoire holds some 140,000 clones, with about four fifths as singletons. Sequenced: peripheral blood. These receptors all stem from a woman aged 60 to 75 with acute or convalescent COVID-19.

The DNA for the CDR3 is TGTGCCAGCAGGCCCGGGACAGCCGATGAAAAACTGTTTTTT. Translation gives CASRPGTADEKLFF. The rearrangement uses TRBV14 and TRBJ1-4; 7 nucleotides line up with TRBD1. V gave up 6 bases and J gave up 6 bases; unmatched junction bases: 7. The CDR3 sequence is 14 residues long. Germline CDR1 and CDR2: SGHDN and FVKESK.

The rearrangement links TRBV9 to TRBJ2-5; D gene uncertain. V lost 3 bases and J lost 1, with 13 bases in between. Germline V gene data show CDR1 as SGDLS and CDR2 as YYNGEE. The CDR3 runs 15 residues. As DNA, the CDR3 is TGTGCCAGCAGCGCAGCTGGCAGGCCCCAAGAGACCCAGTACTTC. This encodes CASSAAGRPQETQYF.

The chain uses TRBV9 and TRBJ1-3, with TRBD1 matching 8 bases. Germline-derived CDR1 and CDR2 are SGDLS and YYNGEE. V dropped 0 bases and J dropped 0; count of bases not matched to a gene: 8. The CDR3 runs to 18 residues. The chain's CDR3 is CASSVAFGQGSSGNTIYF. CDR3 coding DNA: TGTGCCAGCAGCGTAGCTTTCGGACAGGGAAGCTCTGGAAACACCATATATTTT. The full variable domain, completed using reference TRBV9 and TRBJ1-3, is DSGVTQTPKHLITATGQRVTLRCSPRSGDLSVYWYQQSLDQGLQFLIQYYNGEERAKGNILERFSAQQFPDLHSELNLSSLELGDSALYFCASSVAFGQGSSGNTIYFGEGSWLTVV.

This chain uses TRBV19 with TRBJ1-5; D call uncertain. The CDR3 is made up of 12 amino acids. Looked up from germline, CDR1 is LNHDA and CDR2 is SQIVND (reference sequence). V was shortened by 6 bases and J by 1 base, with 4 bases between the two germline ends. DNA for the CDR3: TGTGCCAGTAGGAGAAGCAATCAGCCCCAGCATTTT. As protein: CASRRSNQPQHF.

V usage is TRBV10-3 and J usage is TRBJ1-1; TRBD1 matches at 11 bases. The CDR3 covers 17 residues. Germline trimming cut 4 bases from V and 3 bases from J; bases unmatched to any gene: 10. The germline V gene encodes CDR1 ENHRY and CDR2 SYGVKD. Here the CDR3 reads CAISAGQGESGDTEAFF. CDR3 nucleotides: TGTGCCATCAGTGCGGGACAGGGGGAATCGGGGGACACTGAAGCTTTCTTT.

CDR3 region: CASSSRGGRDLSSPLHF. In DNA, the CDR3 is TGTGCCAGCAGCTCACGCGGGGGAAGGGATTTGAGTTCACCCCTCCACTTT. This chain uses TRBV7-6 with TRBJ1-6; D may be TRBD1 (5 bases). In germline, CDR1 is SGHVS, CDR2 FNYEAQ. CDR3 length equals 17 residues. Trimming shortened V by 4 bases and J by 9 bases, and 22 bases separated the two germline ends.

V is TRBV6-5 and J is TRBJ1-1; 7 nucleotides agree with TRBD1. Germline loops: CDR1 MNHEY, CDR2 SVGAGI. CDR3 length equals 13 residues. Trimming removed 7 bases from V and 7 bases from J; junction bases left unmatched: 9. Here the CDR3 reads CASKIGGRGEAFF. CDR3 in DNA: TGTGCCAGCAAAATAGGGGGCAGGGGTGAAGCTTTCTTT.

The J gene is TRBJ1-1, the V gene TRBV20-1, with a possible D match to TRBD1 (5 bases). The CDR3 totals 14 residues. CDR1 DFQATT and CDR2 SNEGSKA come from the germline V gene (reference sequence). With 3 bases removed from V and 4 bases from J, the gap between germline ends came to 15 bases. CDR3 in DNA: TGCAGTGCTAGTTATGGCTTCGGGGGCACTGAAGCTTTCTTT. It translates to CSASYGFGGTEAFF.

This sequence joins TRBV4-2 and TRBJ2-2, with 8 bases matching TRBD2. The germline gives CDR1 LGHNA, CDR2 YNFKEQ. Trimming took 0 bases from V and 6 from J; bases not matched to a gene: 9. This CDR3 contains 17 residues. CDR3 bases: TGTGCCAGCAGCCAAGAAGTAGTAGCGGGGTCCCCCGGGGAGCTGTTTTTT. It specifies CASSQEVVAGSPGELFF.

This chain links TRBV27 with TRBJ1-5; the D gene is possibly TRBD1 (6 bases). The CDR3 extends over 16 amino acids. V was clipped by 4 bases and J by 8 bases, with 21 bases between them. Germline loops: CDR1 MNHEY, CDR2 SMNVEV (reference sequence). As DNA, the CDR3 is TGTGCCAGCAGTTCCCGCTATTCAGGGGTGGTTAAGCCCCAGCATTTT. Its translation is CASSSRYSGVVKPQHF.

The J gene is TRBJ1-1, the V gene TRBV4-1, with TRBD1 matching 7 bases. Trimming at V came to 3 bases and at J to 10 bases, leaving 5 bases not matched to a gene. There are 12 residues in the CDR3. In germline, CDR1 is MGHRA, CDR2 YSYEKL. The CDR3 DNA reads TGCGCCAGCAGCCATGGGACAGTAGGAGCTTTCTTT. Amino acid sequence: CASSHGTVGAFF.

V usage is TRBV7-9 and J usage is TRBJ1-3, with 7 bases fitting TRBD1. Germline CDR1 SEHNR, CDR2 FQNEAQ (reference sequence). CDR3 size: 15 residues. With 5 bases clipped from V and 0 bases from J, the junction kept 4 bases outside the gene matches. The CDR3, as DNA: TGTGCCAGCAGCGAAGGGACAGTCTCTGGAAACACCATATATTTT. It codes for CASSEGTVSGNTIYF.

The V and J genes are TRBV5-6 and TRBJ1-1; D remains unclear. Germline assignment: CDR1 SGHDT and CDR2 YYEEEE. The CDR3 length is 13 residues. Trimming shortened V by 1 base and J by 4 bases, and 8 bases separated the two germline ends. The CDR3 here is CASSLFLSTEAFF. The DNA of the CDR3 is TGTGCCAGCAGCTTGTTTTTGAGCACTGAAGCTTTCTTT.

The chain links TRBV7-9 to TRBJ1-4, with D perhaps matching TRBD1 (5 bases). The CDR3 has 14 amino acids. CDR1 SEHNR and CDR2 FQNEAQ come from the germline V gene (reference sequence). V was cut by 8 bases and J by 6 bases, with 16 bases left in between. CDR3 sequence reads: CASSPGEGYEKLFF. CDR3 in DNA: TGTGCCAGCTCCCCGGGGGAAGGTTATGAAAAACTGTTTTTT.